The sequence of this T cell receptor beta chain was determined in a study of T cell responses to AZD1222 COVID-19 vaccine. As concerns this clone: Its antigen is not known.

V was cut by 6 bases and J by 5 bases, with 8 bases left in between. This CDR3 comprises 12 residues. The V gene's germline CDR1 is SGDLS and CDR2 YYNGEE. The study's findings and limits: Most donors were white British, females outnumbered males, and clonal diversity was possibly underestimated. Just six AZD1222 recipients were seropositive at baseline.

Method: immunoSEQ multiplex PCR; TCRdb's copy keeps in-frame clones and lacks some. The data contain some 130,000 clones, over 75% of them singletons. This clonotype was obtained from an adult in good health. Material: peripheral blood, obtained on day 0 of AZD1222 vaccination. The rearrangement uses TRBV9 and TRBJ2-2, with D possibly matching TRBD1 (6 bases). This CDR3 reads CASTRGTGELFF. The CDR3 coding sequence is TGTGCCAGCACTAGGGGGACCGGGGAGCTGTTTTTT. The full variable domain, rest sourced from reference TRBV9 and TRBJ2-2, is DSGVTQTPKHLITATGQRVTLRCSPRSGDLSVYWYQQSLDQGLQFLIQYYNGEERAKGNILERFSAQQFPDLHSELNLSSLELGDSALYFCASTRGTGELFFGEGSRLTVL.